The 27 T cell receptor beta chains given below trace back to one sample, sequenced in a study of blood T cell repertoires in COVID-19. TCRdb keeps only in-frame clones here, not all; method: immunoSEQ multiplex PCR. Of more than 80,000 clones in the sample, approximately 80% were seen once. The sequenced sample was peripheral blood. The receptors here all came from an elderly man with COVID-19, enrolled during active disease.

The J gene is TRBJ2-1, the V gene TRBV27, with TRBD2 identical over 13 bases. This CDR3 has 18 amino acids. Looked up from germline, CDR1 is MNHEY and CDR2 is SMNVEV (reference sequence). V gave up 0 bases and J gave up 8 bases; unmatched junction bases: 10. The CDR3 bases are TGTGCCAGCAGTTTATCGCTCAGGACTAGCGGGAGCCGGGATGAGCAGTTCTTC. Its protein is CASSLSLRTSGSRDEQFF.

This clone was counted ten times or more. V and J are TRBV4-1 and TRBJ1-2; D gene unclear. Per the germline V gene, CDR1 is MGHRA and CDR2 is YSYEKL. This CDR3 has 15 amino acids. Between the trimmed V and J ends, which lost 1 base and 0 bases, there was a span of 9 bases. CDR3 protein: CASSQVADSNYGYTF. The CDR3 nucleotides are TGCGCCAGCAGCCAAGTGGCTGATTCTAACTATGGCTACACCTTC.

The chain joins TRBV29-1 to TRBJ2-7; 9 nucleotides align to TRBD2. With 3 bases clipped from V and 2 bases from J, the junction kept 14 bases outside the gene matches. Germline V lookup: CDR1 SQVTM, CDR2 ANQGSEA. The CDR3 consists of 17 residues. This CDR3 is CSVEGLAAPYGPYEQYF. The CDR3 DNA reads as TGCAGCGTTGAGGGACTAGCTGCCCCGTACGGCCCCTACGAGCAGTACTTC.

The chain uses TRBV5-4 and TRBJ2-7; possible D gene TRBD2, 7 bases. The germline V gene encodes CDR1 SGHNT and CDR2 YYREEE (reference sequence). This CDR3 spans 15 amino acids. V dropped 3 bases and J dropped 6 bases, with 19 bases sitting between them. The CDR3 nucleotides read TGTGCCAGCAGCTCGGGGGGCGAAGGCCTCAGCGAGCAGTACTTC. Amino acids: CASSSGGEGLSEQYF.

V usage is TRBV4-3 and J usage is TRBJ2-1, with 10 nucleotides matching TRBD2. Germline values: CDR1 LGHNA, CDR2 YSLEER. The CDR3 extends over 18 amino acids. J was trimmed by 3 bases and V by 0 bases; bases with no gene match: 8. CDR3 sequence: CASSQDRVGLANYNEQFF. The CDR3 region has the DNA TGCGCCAGCAGCCAAGATCGGGTGGGACTAGCGAACTACAATGAGCAGTTCTTC.

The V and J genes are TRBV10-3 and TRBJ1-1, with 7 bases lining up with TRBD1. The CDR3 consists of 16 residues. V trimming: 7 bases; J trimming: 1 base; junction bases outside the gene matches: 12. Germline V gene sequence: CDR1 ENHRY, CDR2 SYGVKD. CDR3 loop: CAITPTGPERNTEAFF. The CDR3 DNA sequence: TGTGCCATCACCCCGACAGGGCCCGAAAGGAACACTGAAGCTTTCTTT.

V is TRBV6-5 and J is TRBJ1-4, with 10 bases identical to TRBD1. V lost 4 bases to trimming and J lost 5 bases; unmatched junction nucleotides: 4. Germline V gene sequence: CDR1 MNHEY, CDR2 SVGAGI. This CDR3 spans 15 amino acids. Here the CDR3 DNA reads TGTGCCAGCAGTTCGGGACAGGGGCAAAATGAAAAACTGTTTTTT. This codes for CASSSGQGQNEKLFF.

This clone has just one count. The CDR3 sequence is CASSFKGGLNEKLFF. For the CDR3, the DNA is TGTGCCAGCAGTTTTAAAGGGGGACTAAATGAAAAACTGTTTTTT. The chain combines TRBV27 with TRBJ1-4, with D possibly TRBD1 on 6 matching bases. The CDR3 covers 15 residues. Trimming took 3 bases from V and 5 from J, leaving 13 bases between them. CDR1 and CDR2 (germline): MNHEY, SMNVEV (reference sequence).

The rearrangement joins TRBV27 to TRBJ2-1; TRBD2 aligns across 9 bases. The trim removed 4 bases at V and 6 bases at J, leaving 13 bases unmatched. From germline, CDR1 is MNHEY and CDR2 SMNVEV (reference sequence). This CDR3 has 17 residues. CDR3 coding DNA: TGTGCCAGCAGTTCGGGGGTAGCGGGAGTTCCTGGCAATGAGCAGTTCTTC. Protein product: CASSSGVAGVPGNEQFF.

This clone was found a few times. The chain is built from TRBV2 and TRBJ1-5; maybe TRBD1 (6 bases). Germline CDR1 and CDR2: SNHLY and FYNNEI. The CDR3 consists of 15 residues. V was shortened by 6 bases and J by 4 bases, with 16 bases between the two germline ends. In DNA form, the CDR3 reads TGTGCCAGCAGGGCCCAGGGGATCAATAATCAGCCCCAGCATTTT. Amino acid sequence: CASRAQGINNQPQHF.

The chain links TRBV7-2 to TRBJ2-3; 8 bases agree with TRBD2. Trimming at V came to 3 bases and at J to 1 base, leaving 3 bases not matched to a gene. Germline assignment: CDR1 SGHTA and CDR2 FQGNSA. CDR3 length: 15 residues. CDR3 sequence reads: CASSFPTSGTDTQYF. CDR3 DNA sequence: TGTGCCAGCAGCTTTCCGACTAGCGGCACAGATACGCAGTATTTT.

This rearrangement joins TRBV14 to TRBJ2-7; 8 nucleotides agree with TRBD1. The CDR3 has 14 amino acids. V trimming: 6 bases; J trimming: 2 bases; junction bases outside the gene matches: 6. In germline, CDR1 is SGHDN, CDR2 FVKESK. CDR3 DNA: TGTGCCAGCAGTTTTGGGACAGGTCCCTACGAGCAGTACTTC. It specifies CASSFGTGPYEQYF.

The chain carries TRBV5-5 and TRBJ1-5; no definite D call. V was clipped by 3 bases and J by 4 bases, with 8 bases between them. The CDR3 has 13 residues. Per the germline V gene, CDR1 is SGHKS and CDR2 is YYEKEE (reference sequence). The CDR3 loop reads CASSWGGNQPQHF. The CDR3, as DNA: TGTGCCAGCAGCTGGGGAGGGAATCAGCCCCAGCATTTT. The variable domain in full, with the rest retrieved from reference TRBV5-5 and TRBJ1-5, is DAGVTQSPTHLIKTRGQQVTLRCSPISGHKSVSWYQQVLGQGPQFIFQYYEKEERGRGNFPDRFSARQFPNYSSELNVNALLLGDSALYLCASSWGGNQPQHFGDGTRLSIL.

CDR3 amino acids: CASGGRGAGTEAFF. CDR3 DNA sequence: TGTGCCAGTGGAGGGAGGGGCGCGGGCACTGAAGCTTTCTTT. V gene TRBV19 combines with J gene TRBJ1-1; possible D gene TRBD1, 5 bases. Trimming removed 8 bases from V and 4 bases from J, with 17 bases in between. In germline, CDR1 is LNHDA, CDR2 SQIVND (reference sequence). The CDR3 sequence is 14 residues long.

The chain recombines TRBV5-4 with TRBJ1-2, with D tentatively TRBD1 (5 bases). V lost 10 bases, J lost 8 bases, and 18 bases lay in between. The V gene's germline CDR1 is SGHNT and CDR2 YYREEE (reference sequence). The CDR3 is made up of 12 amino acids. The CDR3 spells CAGGGGVEGYTF. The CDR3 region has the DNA TGTGCCGGTGGTGGAGGGGTAGAGGGCTACACCTTC. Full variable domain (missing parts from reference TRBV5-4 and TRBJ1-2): ETGVTQSPTHLIKTRGQQVTLRCSSQSGHNTVSWYQQALGQGPQFIFQYYREEENGRGNFPPRFSGLQFPNYSSELNVNALELDDSALYLCAGGGGVEGYTFGSGTRLTVV.

CDR3 protein: CASGALEGFRDGYTF. The DNA of the CDR3 is TGTGCCAGCGGGGCCTTGGAGGGTTTTAGGGATGGCTACACCTTC. V is TRBV27 and J is TRBJ1-2; possibly TRBD1 for D (5 bases). Trimming left V 8 bases short and J 6 bases short, with 22 bases between. Germline assignment: CDR1 MNHEY and CDR2 SMNVEV (reference sequence). This CDR3 spans 15 amino acids.

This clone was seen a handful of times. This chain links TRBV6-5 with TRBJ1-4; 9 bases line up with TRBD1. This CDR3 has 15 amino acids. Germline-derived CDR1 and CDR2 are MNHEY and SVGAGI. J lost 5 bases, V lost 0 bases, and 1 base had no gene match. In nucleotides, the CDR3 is TGTGCCAGCAGTTACTCTGGGACAGGGAATGAAAAACTGTTTTTT. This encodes CASSYSGTGNEKLFF.

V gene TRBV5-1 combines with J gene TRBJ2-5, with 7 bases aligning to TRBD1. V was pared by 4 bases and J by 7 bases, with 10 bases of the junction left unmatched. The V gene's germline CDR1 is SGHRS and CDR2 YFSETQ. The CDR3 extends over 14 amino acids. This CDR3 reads CASSPGQDGVTQYF. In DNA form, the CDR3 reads TGCGCCAGCAGCCCTGGACAGGACGGGGTGACCCAGTACTTC.

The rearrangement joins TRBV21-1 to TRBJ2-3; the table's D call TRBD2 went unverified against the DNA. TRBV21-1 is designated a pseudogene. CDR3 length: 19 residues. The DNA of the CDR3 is TGTGCCAGCAGCAAGTTACTGCCCGACTGCAGGACTAGCACAGATACGCAGTATTTT. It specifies CASSKLLPDCRTSTDTQYF.

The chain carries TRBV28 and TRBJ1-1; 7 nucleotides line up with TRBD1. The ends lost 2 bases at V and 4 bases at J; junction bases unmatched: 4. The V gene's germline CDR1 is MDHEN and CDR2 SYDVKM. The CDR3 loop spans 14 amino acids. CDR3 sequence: CASSLNQGGTEAFF. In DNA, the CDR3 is TGTGCCAGCAGTTTAAACCAGGGGGGCACTGAAGCTTTCTTT.

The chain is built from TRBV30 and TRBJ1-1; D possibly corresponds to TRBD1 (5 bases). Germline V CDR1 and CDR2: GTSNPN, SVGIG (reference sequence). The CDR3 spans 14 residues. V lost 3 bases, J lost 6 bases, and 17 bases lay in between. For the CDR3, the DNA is TGTGCCTGGAGCCGGGGGTCCTGGGGCGCTGAAGCTTTCTTT. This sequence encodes CAWSRGSWGAEAFF.

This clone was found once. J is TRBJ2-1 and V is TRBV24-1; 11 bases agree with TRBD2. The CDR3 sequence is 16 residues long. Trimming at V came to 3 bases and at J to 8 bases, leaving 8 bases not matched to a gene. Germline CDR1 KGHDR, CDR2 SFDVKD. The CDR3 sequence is CATSDPGVAGGHEQFF. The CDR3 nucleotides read TGTGCCACCAGTGATCCCGGGGTAGCGGGAGGGCATGAGCAGTTCTTC.

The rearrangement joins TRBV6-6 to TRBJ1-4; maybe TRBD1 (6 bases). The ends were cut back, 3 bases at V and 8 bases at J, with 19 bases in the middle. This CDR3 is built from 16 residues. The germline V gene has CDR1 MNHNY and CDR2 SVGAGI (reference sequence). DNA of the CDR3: TGTGCCAGCAGTTATTCAAGGGGGACAAATTCGGAAAAACTGTTTTTT. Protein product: CASSYSRGTNSEKLFF.

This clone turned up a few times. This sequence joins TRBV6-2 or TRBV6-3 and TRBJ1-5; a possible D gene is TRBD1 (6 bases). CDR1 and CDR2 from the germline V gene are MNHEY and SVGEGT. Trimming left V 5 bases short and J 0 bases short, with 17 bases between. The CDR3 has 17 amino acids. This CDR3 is CASSLFAGDGSNQPQHF. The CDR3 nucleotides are TGTGCCAGCAGTCTTTTCGCAGGGGATGGTAGCAATCAGCCCCAGCATTTT.

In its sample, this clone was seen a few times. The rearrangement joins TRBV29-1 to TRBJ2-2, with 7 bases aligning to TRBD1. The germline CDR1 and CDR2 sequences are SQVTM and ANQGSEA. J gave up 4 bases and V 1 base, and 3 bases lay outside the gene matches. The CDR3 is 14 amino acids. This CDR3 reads CSVEVDRLTGELFF. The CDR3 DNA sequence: TGCAGCGTTGAAGTGGACAGGCTCACCGGGGAGCTGTTTTTT.

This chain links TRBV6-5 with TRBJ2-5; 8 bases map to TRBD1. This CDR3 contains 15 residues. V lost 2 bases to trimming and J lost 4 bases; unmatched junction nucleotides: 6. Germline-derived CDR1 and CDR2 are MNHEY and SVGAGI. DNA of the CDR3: TGTGCCAGCAGTTACCTACAGGGGGTAACAGAGACCCAGTACTTC. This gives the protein CASSYLQGVTETQYF.

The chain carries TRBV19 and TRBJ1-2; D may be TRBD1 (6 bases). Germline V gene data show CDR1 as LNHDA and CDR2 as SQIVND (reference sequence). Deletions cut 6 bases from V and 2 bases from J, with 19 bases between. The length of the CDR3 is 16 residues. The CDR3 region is CASSHRLGQGNYGYTF. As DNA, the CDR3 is TGTGCCAGTAGCCATAGACTGGGTCAGGGGAACTATGGCTACACCTTC.